This TCR beta chain was captured by sequencing in a study of cytomegalovirus exposure and HLA in healthy donors. The study ran its PCR with 60 Vbeta and 13 Jbeta primers. Here immunoSEQ multiplex PCR was the method, and the copy in TCRdb shows in-frame clones only, minus some. The data show approximately 110,000 clones, with about 83% seen just once and 5.2% held by the top ten. The germline CDR1 and CDR2 sequences are SNHLY and FYNNEI. This CDR3 is built from 15 residues. Trimming stripped 5 bases from V and 7 bases from J, with 18 bases between. The TCR originated in a female donor in good health and CMV-seropositive. The rearrangement links TRBV2 to TRBJ1-5, with D perhaps TRBD1 (6 bases). Sequenced: PBMCs. CDR3: CASSTGQTLNQPQHF. For the CDR3, the DNA is TGTGCCAGCAGTACCGGACAGACCCTCAACCAGCCCCAGCATTTT.